The sequence of this TCR beta chain was determined in a study of metastatic and nonmetastatic thyroid tumors. TCRdb reanalyzed the PCR reads with MiXCR. The top ten clones hold about a tenth of a sample with about 38,000 clones, 28% of them seen once. This clone showed up just a few times. Its antigen remains unknown. V was clipped by 5 bases and J by 4 bases, with 12 bases between them. Germline V CDR1 and CDR2: SGHNT, YENEEA. CDR3 length: 14 amino acids. Study observations and caveats: Reported TCR beta diversity, measured in blood and tumor, was significantly higher for malignant thyroid tumors than for benign nodules.

Thyroid surgery took place with no prior treatment in any patient. The clonotype was recovered from a male donor with papillary thyroid cancer or a benign thyroid nodule (not recorded which). Some clones in this sample may be carry-over from other donors' samples. The genes are TRBV11-3 and TRBJ2-1; D is possibly TRBD2 (5 bases). Source material: blood. The CDR3 protein is CASSARGLYNEQFF. The CDR3 DNA is TGTGCCAGCAGCGCCCGGGGTCTTTACAATGAGCAGTTCTTC.